Sequencing of this TCR beta chain was carried out in a study of T cell changes during pregnancy in multiple sclerosis. There are 14 residues in the CDR3. The V and J ends lost 4 bases and 5 bases respectively, with 12 bases between them. Germline loops: CDR1 MNHEY, CDR2 SVGAGI. Produced via immunoSEQ multiplex PCR; TCRdb's table is partial and in-frame only. Of around 71,000 clones listed, over 85% are singletons. This chain links TRBV6-5 with TRBJ2-1; tentative D call: TRBD1 (6 bases). Sequences were derived from peripheral blood, sampled in the third trimester of pregnancy. The TCR was taken from a female donor with multiple sclerosis, enrolled in a pregnancy study. Here the CDR3 DNA reads TGTGCCAGCAGTTCTTGGGACACCAACAATGAGCAGTTCTTC. Amino acids: CASSSWDTNNEQFF.